This T cell receptor beta chain was sequenced for a study of CD8 T cells in ankylosing spondylitis. Study-wide results and limits: Seven or eight highly homologous variants formed a TCR beta motif that appeared characteristic of ankylosing spondylitis blood.

As concerns this clonotype: Antigen unknown.

MiXCR, run by TCRdb on the 5' RACE reads, gives a single entry per CDR3 protein. The data show about 540,000 distinct CDR3 sequences, about 13% seen once. This CDR3 region has 14 residues. CDR1 and CDR2 from the germline V gene are WSHSY and SAAADI. V lost 4 bases to trimming and J lost 5 bases; unmatched junction nucleotides: 7. This TCR was sampled from a male donor with ankylosing spondylitis. What was sequenced was blood, either unsorted or a sorted T cell fraction (not recorded which). V is TRBV10-2 and J is TRBJ2-7, with TRBD1 identical over 8 bases. The CDR3 DNA sequence: TGCGCCAGCAGTGCCCCAGCAGGGGGCGACGAGCAGTACGTC. Protein sequence: CASSAPAGGDEQYV.